The T cell receptor (beta chain) described here comes from a study of OX40 agonist ivuxolimab in advanced cancers. About the study: Dose-escalation subjects each had hepatocellular carcinoma, melanoma, renal cell or head and neck cancer. Study-wide findings and caveats: At doses 0.1 to 3.0 mg/kg, CD4+ and CD8+ clones expanded.

Remarks on this clone: Its target is unknown.

The ends were cut back, 5 bases at V and 1 base at J, with 12 bases in the middle. Germline V gives CDR1 MDHEN, CDR2 SYDVKM. The CDR3 contains 15 residues. The assay was immunoSEQ multiplex PCR, and TCRdb's table has in-frame clones only and misses some. This table holds around 75,000 clones, 89% found once. The sequenced sample was CD4+ or CD8+ T cells sorted from blood, obtained in a trial of the OX40 agonist ivuxolimab. The receptor comes from an adult with an advanced solid tumor such as melanoma, head and neck, liver or kidney cancer. This rearrangement joins TRBV28 to TRBJ2-4; D gene uncertain. CDR3 nucleotides: TGTGCCAGCAGTGAAGCTCCCGCGGCCAAAAACATTCAGTACTTC. Encoded protein: CASSEAPAAKNIQYF. The full variable domain, completed using reference TRBV28 and TRBJ2-4, is DVKVTQSSRYLVKRTGEKVFLECVQDMDHENMFWYRQDPGLGLRLIYFSYDVKMKEKGDIPEGYSVSREKKERFSLILESASTNQTSMYLCASSEAPAAKNIQYFGAGTRLSVL.